This TCR beta chain was identified in a study of blood T cells in healthy people across ages. Study-wide results and caveats: Fewer expanded clones and more diversity marked long-lived versus aged donors.

With respect to this clonotype: The antigen is not known.

Through a sample-barcoded 5' primer and a J-beta primer mix, a second PCR was run for roughly 6 to 12 cycles. Each CDR3 protein is one row after TCRdb ran MiXCR on the 5' RACE reads. Seen here are about 670,000 distinct CDR3 sequences, roughly 43% observed once, and the top ten hold about 32%. Drawing of peripheral blood yielded 8.5 to 10 milliliters from each donor. Each sample had at least 6.5 million PBMCs isolated. Sequencing was performed on blood. The sequence was obtained from an elderly man in good health.

The CDR3 protein is CASSRTATGTTNTGELFF. In nucleotides, the CDR3 is TGTGCCAGCAGTCGAACGGCAACCGGGACAACGAACACCGGGGAGCTGTTTTTT. The rearrangement links TRBV6-2 or TRBV6-3 to TRBJ2-2; D is possibly TRBD1 (6 bases). V was shortened by 5 bases and J by 0 bases, with 19 bases between the two germline ends. CDR1 and CDR2 from the germline V gene are MNHEY and SVGEGT. The CDR3 sequence is 18 residues long.